The source of this T cell receptor beta chain is a study of blood T cells in healthy people across ages. A second PCR, run for roughly 7 to 12 cycles, used a sample-barcoded 5' primer plus a J-beta primer mix. From the 5' RACE reads, TCRdb called clonotypes with MiXCR, one entry per CDR3 protein. The sample includes about 720,000 distinct CDR3 sequences, about 24% of them seen just once. In its sample, this clonotype was seen many times. The germline CDR1 and CDR2 sequences are ENHRY and SYGVKD. V lost 7 bases, J lost 6 bases, and 7 bases stayed unmatched. The CDR3 contains 14 residues. This sequence originates from a man aged 65 to 79 in good health. Material: blood. The chain joins TRBV10-3 to TRBJ2-1; 9 nucleotides match TRBD2. CDR3 region: CAIMGLAGFNEQFF. CDR3 sequence (DNA): TGTGCCATCATGGGGCTAGCGGGATTCAATGAGCAGTTCTTC.